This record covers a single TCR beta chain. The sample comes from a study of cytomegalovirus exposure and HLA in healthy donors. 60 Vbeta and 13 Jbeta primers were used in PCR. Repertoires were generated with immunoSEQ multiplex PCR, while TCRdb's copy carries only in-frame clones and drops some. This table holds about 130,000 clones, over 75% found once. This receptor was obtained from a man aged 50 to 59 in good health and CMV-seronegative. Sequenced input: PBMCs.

As DNA, the CDR3 is TGTGCCATCGCCGCGGGGCAGGGATCGGAGGAAAAACTGTTTTTT. Its protein is CAIAAGQGSEEKLFF. The chain combines TRBV10-3 with TRBJ1-4; possibly TRBD1 for D (5 bases). This CDR3 is built from 15 residues. CDR1 ENHRY and CDR2 SYGVKD come from the germline V gene. Trimming took off 8 bases at V and 8 bases at J, with 21 bases between the two ends.